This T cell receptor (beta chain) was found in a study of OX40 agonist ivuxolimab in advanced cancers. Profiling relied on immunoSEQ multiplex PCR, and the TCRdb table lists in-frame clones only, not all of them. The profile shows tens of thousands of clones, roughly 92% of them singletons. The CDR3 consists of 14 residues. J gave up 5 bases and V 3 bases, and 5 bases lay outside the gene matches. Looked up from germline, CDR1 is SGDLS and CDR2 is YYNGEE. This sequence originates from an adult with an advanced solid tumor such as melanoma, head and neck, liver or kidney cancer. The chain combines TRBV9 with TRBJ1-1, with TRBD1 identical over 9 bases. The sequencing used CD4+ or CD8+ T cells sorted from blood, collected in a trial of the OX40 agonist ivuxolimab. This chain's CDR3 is CASSATGGRTEAFF. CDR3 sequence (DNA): TGTGCCAGCAGCGCAACAGGGGGCCGGACTGAAGCTTTCTTT.